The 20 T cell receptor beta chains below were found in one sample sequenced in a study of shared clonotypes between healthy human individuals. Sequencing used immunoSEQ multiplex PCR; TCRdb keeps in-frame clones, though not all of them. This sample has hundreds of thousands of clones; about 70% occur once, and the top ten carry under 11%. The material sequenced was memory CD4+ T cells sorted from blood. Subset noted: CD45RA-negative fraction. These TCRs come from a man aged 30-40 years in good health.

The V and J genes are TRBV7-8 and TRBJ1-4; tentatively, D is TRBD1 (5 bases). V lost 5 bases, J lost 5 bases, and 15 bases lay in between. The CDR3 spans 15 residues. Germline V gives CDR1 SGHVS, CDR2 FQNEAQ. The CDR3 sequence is CASSNYRSPNEKLFF. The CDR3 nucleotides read TGTGCCAGCAGCAACTACAGGTCCCCAAATGAAAAACTGTTTTTT.

Here the CDR3 reads CSVEDRTKKTQYF. Written as DNA, the CDR3 is TGCAGCGTTGAAGATCGAACGAAGAAGACCCAGTACTTC. The gene calls are TRBV29-1 and TRBJ2-5; D is uncertain. CDR1 and CDR2 (germline): SQVTM, ANQGSEA. V lost 0 bases, J lost 6 bases, and 11 bases lay in between. This CDR3 is 13 amino acids long.

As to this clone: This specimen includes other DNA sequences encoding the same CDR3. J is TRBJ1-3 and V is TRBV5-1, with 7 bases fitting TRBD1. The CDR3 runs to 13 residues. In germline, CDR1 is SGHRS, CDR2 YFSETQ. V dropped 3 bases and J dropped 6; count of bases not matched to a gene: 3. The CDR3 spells CASSSGTENTIYF. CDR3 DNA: TGCGCCAGCAGCTCCGGGACAGAAAACACCATATATTTT. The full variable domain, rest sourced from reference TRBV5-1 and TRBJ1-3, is KAGVTQTPRYLIKTRGQQVTLSCSPISGHRSVSWYQQTPGQGLQFLFEYFSETQRNKGNFPGRFSGRQFSNSRSEMNVSTLELGDSALYLCASSSGTENTIYFGEGSWLTVV.

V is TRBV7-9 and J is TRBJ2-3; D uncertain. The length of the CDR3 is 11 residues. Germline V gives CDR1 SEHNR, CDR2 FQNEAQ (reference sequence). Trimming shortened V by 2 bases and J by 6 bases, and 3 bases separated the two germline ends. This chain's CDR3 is CASSLYDTQYF. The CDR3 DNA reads TGTGCCAGCAGCTTATATGATACGCAGTATTTT.

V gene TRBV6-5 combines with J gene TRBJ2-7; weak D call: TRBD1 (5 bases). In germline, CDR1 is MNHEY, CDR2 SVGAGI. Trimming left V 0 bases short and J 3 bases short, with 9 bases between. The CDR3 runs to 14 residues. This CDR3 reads CASSYSQVHYEQYF. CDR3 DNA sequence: TGTGCCAGCAGTTACTCACAGGTTCACTACGAGCAGTACTTC.

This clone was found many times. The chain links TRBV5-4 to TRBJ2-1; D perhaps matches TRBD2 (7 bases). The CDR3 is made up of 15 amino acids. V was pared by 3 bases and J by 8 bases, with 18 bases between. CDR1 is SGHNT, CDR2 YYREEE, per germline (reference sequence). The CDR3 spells CASSSRGAGFDEQFF. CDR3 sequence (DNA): TGTGCCAGCAGCTCCAGGGGAGCGGGGTTTGATGAGCAGTTCTTC.

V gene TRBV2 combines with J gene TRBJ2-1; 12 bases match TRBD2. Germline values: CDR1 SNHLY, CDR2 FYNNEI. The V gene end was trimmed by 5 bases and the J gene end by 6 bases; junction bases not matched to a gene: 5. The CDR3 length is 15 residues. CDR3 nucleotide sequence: TGTGCCAGCAGTCCCCCGGGACTAGCGGGCAATGAGCAGTTCTTC. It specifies CASSPPGLAGNEQFF.

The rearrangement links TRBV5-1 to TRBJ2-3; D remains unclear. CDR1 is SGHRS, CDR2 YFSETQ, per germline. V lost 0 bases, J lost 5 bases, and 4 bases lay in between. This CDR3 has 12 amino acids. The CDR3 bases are TGCGCCAGCAGCTTGGGCATAGATACGCAGTATTTT. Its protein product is CASSLGIDTQYF. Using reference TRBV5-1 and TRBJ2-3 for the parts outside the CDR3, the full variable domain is KAGVTQTPRYLIKTRGQQVTLSCSPISGHRSVSWYQQTPGQGLQFLFEYFSETQRNKGNFPGRFSGRQFSNSRSEMNVSTLELGDSALYLCASSLGIDTQYFGPGTRLTVL.

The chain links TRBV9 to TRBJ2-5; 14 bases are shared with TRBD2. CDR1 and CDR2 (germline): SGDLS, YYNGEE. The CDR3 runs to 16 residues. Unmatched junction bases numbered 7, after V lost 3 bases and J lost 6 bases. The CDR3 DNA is TGTGCCAGCAGCGAGGGACTAGCGGGAGAACGACAGACCCAGTACTTC. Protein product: CASSEGLAGERQTQYF.

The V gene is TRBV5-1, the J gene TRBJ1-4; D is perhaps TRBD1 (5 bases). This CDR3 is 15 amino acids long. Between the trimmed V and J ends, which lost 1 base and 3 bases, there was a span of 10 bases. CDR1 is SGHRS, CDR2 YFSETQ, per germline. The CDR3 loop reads CASSLFKGPNEKLFF. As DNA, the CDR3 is TGCGCCAGCAGCTTGTTCAAGGGGCCTAATGAAAAACTGTTTTTT.

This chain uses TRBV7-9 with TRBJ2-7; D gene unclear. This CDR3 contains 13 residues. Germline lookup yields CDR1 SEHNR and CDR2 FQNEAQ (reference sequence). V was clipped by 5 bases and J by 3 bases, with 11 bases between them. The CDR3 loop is CASSPNGLYEQYF. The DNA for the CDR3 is TGTGCCAGCAGCCCCAACGGCCTCTACGAGCAGTACTTC.

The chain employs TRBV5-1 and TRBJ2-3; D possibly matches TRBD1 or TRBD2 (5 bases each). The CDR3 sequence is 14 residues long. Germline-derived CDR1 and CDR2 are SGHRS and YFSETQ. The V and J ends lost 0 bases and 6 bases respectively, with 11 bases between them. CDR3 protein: CASSLAGPPDTQYF. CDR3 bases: TGCGCCAGCAGCTTGGCGGGACCTCCGGATACGCAGTATTTT. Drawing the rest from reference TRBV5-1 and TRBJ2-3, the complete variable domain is KAGVTQTPRYLIKTRGQQVTLSCSPISGHRSVSWYQQTPGQGLQFLFEYFSETQRNKGNFPGRFSGRQFSNSRSEMNVSTLELGDSALYLCASSLAGPPDTQYFGPGTRLTVL.

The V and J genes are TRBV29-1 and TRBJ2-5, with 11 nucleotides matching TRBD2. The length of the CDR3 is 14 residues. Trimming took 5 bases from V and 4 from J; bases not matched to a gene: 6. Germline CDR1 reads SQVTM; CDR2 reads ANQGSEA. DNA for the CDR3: TGCAGCGTTTTACTAGCGGGAGTTCCAGAGACCCAGTACTTC. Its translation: CSVLLAGVPETQYF.

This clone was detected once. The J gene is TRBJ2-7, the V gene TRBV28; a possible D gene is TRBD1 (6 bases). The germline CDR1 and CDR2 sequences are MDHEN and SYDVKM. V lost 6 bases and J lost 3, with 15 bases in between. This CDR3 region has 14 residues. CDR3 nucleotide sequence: TGTGCCAGCAGACCCCATACAGGGTTCTACGAGCAGTACTTC. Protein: CASRPHTGFYEQYF.

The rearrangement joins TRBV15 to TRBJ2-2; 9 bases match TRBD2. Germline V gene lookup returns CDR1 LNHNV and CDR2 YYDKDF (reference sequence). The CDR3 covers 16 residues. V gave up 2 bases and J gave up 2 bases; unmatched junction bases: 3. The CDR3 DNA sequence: TGTGCCACCAGCAGATTTAGCGGGAGAAACACCGGGGAGCTGTTTTTT. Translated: CATSRFSGRNTGELFF.

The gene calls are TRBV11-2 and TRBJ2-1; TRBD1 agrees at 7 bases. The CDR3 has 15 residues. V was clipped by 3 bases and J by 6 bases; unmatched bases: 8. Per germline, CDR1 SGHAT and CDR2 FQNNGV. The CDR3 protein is CASSFSSPGGNEQFF. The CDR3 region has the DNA TGTGCCAGCAGCTTCTCCTCGCCAGGGGGCAATGAGCAGTTCTTC.

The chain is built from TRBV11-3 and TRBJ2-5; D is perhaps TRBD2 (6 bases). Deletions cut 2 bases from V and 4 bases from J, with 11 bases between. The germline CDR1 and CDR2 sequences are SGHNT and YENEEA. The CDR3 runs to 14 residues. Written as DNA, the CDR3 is TGTGCCAGCAGCTTATCGGGAGCTGGAGAGACCCAGTACTTC. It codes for CASSLSGAGETQYF.

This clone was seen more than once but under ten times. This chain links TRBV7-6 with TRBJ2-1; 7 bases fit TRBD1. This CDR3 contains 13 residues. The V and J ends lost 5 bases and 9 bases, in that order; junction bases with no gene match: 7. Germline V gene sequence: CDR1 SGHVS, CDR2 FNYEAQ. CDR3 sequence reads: CASSEQQGTEQFF. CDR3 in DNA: TGTGCCAGCAGCGAGCAACAGGGGACTGAGCAGTTCTTC.

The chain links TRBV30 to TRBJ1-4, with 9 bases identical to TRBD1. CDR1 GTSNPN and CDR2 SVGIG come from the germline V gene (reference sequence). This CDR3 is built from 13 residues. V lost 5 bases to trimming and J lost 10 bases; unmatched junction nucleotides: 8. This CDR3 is CAWVTGGRGKLFF. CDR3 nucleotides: TGTGCCTGGGTAACAGGGGGCCGAGGAAAACTGTTTTTT. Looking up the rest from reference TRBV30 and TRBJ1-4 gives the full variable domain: SQTIHQWPATLVQPVGSPLSLECTVEGTSNPNLYWYRQAAGRGLQLLFYSVGIGQISSEVPQNLSASRPQDRQFILSSKKLLLSDSGFYLCAWVTGGRGKLFFGSGTQLSVL.

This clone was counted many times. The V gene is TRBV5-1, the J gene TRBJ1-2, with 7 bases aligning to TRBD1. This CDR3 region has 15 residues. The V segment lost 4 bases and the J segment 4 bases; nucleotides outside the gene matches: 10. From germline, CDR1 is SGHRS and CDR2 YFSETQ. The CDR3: CASSPGWDSLYGYTF. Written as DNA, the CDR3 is TGCGCCAGCAGCCCAGGATGGGACAGCCTCTATGGCTACACCTTC.